Given below is one T cell receptor beta chain in context. Its cognate antigen has yet to be identified. There are no base qualities to consult, and no much larger clone falls within one base. The data originate from a study of blood T cell repertoires in COVID-19 (dated by TCRdb to 2018 to 2021). In the study overall: The collaborator samples originated in the United States, Italy and Spain and spanned the acute and convalescent phases of COVID-19. The prospective study material was composed of cDNA or gDNA derived from T cells, B-cell-depleted T cells, or PBMCs. The dataset comprised deeply sampled blood TCRbeta repertoires from subjects exposed to, actively infected with, or recovered from COVID-19. A de-identified subject ID, COVID-19 status, age in years and sex were almost always included in the sample metadata. The repertoires were released in a freely available public database meant as a resource for research on the immune response to SARS-CoV-2. The samples were drawn from the first 160 participants of the ongoing ImmuneRACE study and from over 950 subjects provided by 6 global collaborators. HLA class I and class II types, where available, came from metadata supplied by the sample provider rather than from assay-based typing.

The study at large found these results: The quantity of clinical and demographic metadata differed by source and by participant and was supplied without curation.

The junction carries 8 bases between V and J, which are trimmed by 6 bases and 0 bases respectively. From the cysteine through the phenylalanine, the CDR3 covers 13 amino acids. The kept DNA is CDR3 alone, 39 bases in frame from the first base. CDR1 and CDR2 are read off the germline V gene as SNHLY and FYNNEI. Enrolling through a virtual design, the prospective study's participants ranged in age from about 18 to 100 years and lived across 24 United States geographic areas. In the prospective study, cohorts were assigned on the basis of participant-reported clinical history obtained from a screening survey and a study questionnaire. Recovered participants in ImmuneRACE Cohort 3 were defined as having two consecutive negative NP/OP PCR tests, clearance from a healthcare professional, or resolution of symptoms. In the prospective study, mobile phlebotomists collected whole blood, serum and a nasopharyngeal or oropharyngeal swab from each participant. Prospective study participants could optionally give additional blood draws and questionnaires over a roughly 2-month period. Before DNA extraction, blood samples from the prospective study were shipped at room temperature or frozen.

TCRbeta CDR3 regions were amplified from genomic DNA by means of the immunoSEQ Assay, a bias-controlled multiplex PCR. The paper's data handling went like this. The number of nucleated cells in each sample was estimated by amplification of reference gene primers within the assay. Sequence reads were collapsed and filtered to measure the absolute abundance of every unique TCRbeta CDR3 rearrangement. For each sample, productive Simpson clonality was calculated as the square root of Simpson's diversity index over productive rearrangements. Drawn from immuneACCESS, this table holds only the in-frame rearrangements with V and J called that TCRdb kept. Clones are partly lost; checked studies trace under half to an unresolved V gene and leave the rest unexplained. The DNA gave D and trimming, while V, J and clone size come from that table. Counted in this sample were a few hundred thousand clones; around 90% of them appeared once. The top ten clones comprise 8.5% to 10% of the sample.

This clonotype was sampled from a woman under 30 who had recovered from COVID-19. Here the chain combines TRBV2 and TRBJ1-1; possibly the D gene is TRBD1, per 6 matching bases. Input material: PBMCs or T cells enriched from blood (not recorded which). CDR3 protein: CASRGQMNTEAFF. The DNA sequence is as follows: TGTGCCAGCAGAGGACAGATGAACACTGAAGCTTTCTTT.